The rows below give T cell receptor beta chains drawn from one sample of a study of blood T cell repertoires in COVID-19. Only in-frame clones appear in the TCRdb table, and some are missing; sequencing was by immunoSEQ multiplex PCR. This table holds about half a million clones, over 75% found once. Material for sequencing was peripheral blood. The source of these receptors is a human donor in a cohort sampled during active COVID-19. Each CDR3 is given with its conserved first and last residue. The D gene is left open where the match is weak. Clone size, where shown, is once, few, many, or a class for clones that have expanded.

CDR3 DNA | CDR3 protein | D gene | clone size | J gene | V gene
TGTGCCAGCAGCCAAGGGCCCGATCGGCCCCAGCATTTT | CASSQGPDRPQHF | . | . | TRBJ1-5 | TRBV14
TGTGCCAGCTCACCACTGGGGGGTGCGAAGGAGACCCAGTACTTC | CASSPLGGAKETQYF | . | . | TRBJ2-5 | TRBV18
TGTGCCAGCAGGGCGAAGCAGGGGGCCATGGATACGCAGTATTTT | CASRAKQGAMDTQYF | TRBD1 | . | TRBJ2-3 | TRBV7-3
TGTGCCAGCAGCCCGGACGGCGGGAATTCACCCCTCCACTTT | CASSPDGGNSPLHF | . | . | TRBJ1-6 | TRBV7-9
TGTGCCAGTAGGATCTTCGGGAGGAACACTGAAGCTTTCTTT | CASRIFGRNTEAFF | . | . | TRBJ1-1 | TRBV19
TGCGCCAGTAAGACAGGGATTGACTATGGCTACACCTTC | CASKTGIDYGYTF | TRBD1 | once | TRBJ1-2 | TRBV5-1
TGTGCCAGCAGCCAAACAGCCAACTATGGCTACACCTTC | CASSQTANYGYTF | . | . | TRBJ1-2 | TRBV3-1/TRBV3-2
TGTGCCAGCAGCTTACTCAGGGGCCACGAGCAGTACTTC | CASSLLRGHEQYF | . | . | TRBJ2-7 | TRBV5-4
TGCGCCAGCAGCCCCCTGGTTGAACTAGACACCATATATTTT | CASSPLVELDTIYF | . | . | TRBJ1-3 | TRBV4-1
TGTGCCAGTAGTATCCGGACAGGGGGCACAGATACGCAGTATTTT | CASSIRTGGTDTQYF | TRBD1 | . | TRBJ2-3 | TRBV19
TGTGCCAGCAGCCAAGGGGTGGGGGGGCAGATGAACACTGAAGCTTTCTTT | CASSQGVGGQMNTEAFF | . | once | TRBJ1-1 | TRBV4-2
TGTGCCAGCAGTTACTCGAGCGCAGGGTGGGATACGCAGTATTTT | CASSYSSAGWDTQYF | . | . | TRBJ2-3 | TRBV6-5
TGTGCCAGCAGTTACGCACCCGGGACAACTAATTCACCCCTCCACTTT | CASSYAPGTTNSPLHF | . | . | TRBJ1-6 | TRBV6-5
TGTGCCAGCAGCTCCGGGGGTTCGGGCTACACCTTC | CASSSGGSGYTF | . | . | TRBJ1-2 | TRBV5-5
TGTGCCAGCAGTTTCGGCAGGCAGCCCCAGCATTTT | CASSFGRQPQHF | . | once | TRBJ1-5 | TRBV12-3/TRBV12-4
TGTGCCACCAGCAGAGCAGGACTAGCGGGAGATGAGCAGTTCTTC | CATSRAGLAGDEQFF | TRBD2 | . | TRBJ2-1 | TRBV15
TGTGCCACCCCTTATGGTGCCGGGGGGGATTCACCCCTCCACTTT | CATPYGAGGDSPLHF | . | . | TRBJ1-6 | TRBV2
TGTGCCTGGAGTGTACTAGTCCGGGCCGGCTACAATGAGCAGTTCTTC | CAWSVLVRAGYNEQFF | . | . | TRBJ2-1 | TRBV30
TGTGCCAGCTCCCCGTCTAATCTAGGAGCTACTAACAATGAGCAGTTCTTC | CASSPSNLGATNNEQFF | . | . | TRBJ2-1 | TRBV18
TGTGCCAGCAGCTTACTAGCGGTTGTTGGTCAGCCCCAGCATTTT | CASSLLAVVGQPQHF | . | . | TRBJ1-5 | TRBV7-8
TGTGCCAGTAGTATACCAACAGGGTTGTTAACCAAAAACATTCAGTACTTC | CASSIPTGLLTKNIQYF | . | . | TRBJ2-4 | TRBV19
TGTGCCAGCAGCCGAAGCGGGACTAGCGGTTCCTACGAGCAGTACTTC | CASSRSGTSGSYEQYF | TRBD2 | . | TRBJ2-7 | TRBV5-4
TGTGCCAGCAGTTCCCGGGTCTCTGGAAACACCATATATTTT | CASSSRVSGNTIYF | . | few | TRBJ1-3 | TRBV28
TGCGCCAGCAGCCAGGGACTTCTCTTTGGCAATCAGCCCCAGCATTTT | CASSQGLLFGNQPQHF | . | . | TRBJ1-5 | TRBV4-1
TGTGCCAGCAGCCGGGGACAGGGAGTTCTGTTTTTT | CASSRGQGVLFF | TRBD1 | . | TRBJ1-4 | TRBV12-3/TRBV12-4
TGTGCCAGCAGTTACCTCCTAAGAGGCAGGGGAATCTCCGGGGAGCTGTTTTTT | CASSYLLRGRGISGELFF | . | . | TRBJ2-2 | TRBV6-2/TRBV6-3
TGCGCCAGCAGCTTCTCTGGACTAGCGGGAGGCACAGATACGCAGTATTTT | CASSFSGLAGGTDTQYF | TRBD2 | . | TRBJ2-3 | TRBV5-1
TGTGCCAGCAGCTTGTGGGGGCGCCCCGGGGCCAACGTCCTGACTTTC | CASSLWGRPGANVLTF | . | . | TRBJ2-6 | TRBV5-6
TGTGCCAGCAGTAGGGGGCTCGGCAATCAGCCCCAGCATTTT | CASSRGLGNQPQHF | TRBD1 | . | TRBJ1-5 | TRBV2
TGTGCCAGCAGCGTAGGTTCCGGTAATTCACCCCTCCACTTT | CASSVGSGNSPLHF | . | . | TRBJ1-6 | TRBV9
TGTGCCAGCCGCTACAGGGGTAATCAGCCCCAGCATTTT | CASRYRGNQPQHF | TRBD1 | . | TRBJ1-5 | TRBV2
TGTGCCAGCAGCTTTTCTGACAGGGAGTATGGCTACACCTTC | CASSFSDREYGYTF | TRBD1 | . | TRBJ1-2 | TRBV7-9
TGTGCCAGCACCACGACCGGGACAGGGAATGGCTACACCTTC | CASTTTGTGNGYTF | TRBD1 | . | TRBJ1-2 | TRBV27
TGTGCCAGCAGCCCGCCGGGACAGGGGTATGGCTACACCTTC | CASSPPGQGYGYTF | TRBD1 | . | TRBJ1-2 | TRBV5-4
TGTGCCAGCAGCTTGGCCGGGCTAGCGGGAGAGTTAGAGCAGTACTTC | CASSLAGLAGELEQYF | TRBD2 | many | TRBJ2-7 | TRBV5-6